This T cell receptor (beta chain) is from a study of cytomegalovirus exposure and HLA in healthy donors (dated by TCRdb to the late 2010s). Turning to the overall study: In an earlier analysis of some 550 of the donors, about 260 Gb of sequence data and some 120 million unique TCR beta sequences from 150 million to 200 million T cells were reported. Along with the roughly 670-subject first cohort, a separate validation cohort of over 90 different subjects was used. Both class I and class II loci were covered by HLA typing, at four-digit resolution. Approximately 310 gigabases of sequencing data and tens of millions of unique TCR sequences were included in an early release covering 550 to 650 HLA-typed donors. Across some 400 genotyped donors of the cohort, an average of about 200,000 unique TCR beta nucleotide sequences per donor were sequenced, and roughly 18% of those sequences were non-productive. All discovery cohort repertoires had been generated on a single sequencing platform. An earlier analysis of a few hundred of the donors applied high-throughput TCR beta sequencing to assess whether each TCR beta V gene segment acted as functional or pseudogenic. The study combined high-throughput TCR immunosequencing, statistical association of individual TCRs with disease status, and machine learning to predict cytomegalovirus infection status. Roughly 5 DR-DQ haplotypes were treated as single units for association and clustering because of strong linkage in the cohort. A later analysis re-analyzed previously published TCR beta repertoires from 660 or so donors and added high-resolution HLA genotyping to study TCR occurrence patterns. Of the roughly 400 genotyped donors, around 81% fell in the genetic ancestry cluster associated with self-reported Caucasian donors. Genome-wide SNP genotypes for about 65% of the roughly 700 donors were used in a later genetic analysis, which treated that subset as a discovery cohort. The later analysis used no new phenotypic data to find candidate immune exposures, relying instead on TCR beta sequences and their occurrence across donors. Donor age, sex, ethnicity and CMV serostatus were compiled alongside the repertoire data. The aim of the study was to test whether cataloging public T cell receptors could identify signatures of past pathogen exposure. Typing coverage differed by locus: A, B, C, DRB1 and DQB1 were typed in about 620-630 donors, DQA1 in about 510, DPA1 in 600 to 610, and DPB1 in just under 490. The study profiled the T cell repertoires of about 640 subjects by immunosequencing and related them to cytomegalovirus serostatus. Here is what the overall study found, with its caveats: A later analysis found that TCR association rates varied across HLA loci, with DRB1 alleles showing the most associated TCRs and HLA-C alleles the fewest. In both the original and validation cohorts, the classifier was reported to diagnose cytomegalovirus status with high specificity and sensitivity. The earlier analysis of about 600 of the donors excluded some 15 rarely observed V segments, including chromosome 9 orphons, because counts were too low. When HLA alleles, especially DR and DQ, strongly co-occurred, attributing TCR associations to individual alleles was difficult. Roughly uniform sequencing depth across donors was assumed in presence/absence analyses, although this assumption may not hold. It was suggested by the authors that the approach could potentially be generalized to other disease states and immunological phenotypes. The study listed 150 to 200 TCR beta chains as associated with cytomegalovirus. An association between a missense DCLRE1C variant and V-gene and J-gene trimming of TCR beta chains was found in a later genetic analysis and replicated in an independent cohort. HLA typing was unavailable for some donors at each locus, so association tests used only the typed subset. A later analysis reported that several top co-occurrence clusters appeared linked to parvovirus B19, influenza, CMV and Epstein-Barr virus. While some public TCRs were present in many individuals, most TCR sequences turned up only very rarely across donors. According to a later analysis, most CMV-associated TCR beta chains appeared to be HLA-restricted, and the HLA associations seemed to be driven largely by CMV exposure. Broadly in line with IMGT annotations, most TCR beta V segments showed up in productive rearrangements about 87% or about 30% of the time in an earlier analysis of around 550 of the donors. A later analysis found that HLA-associated TCR beta chains were more clonally expanded and had lower generation probabilities than equally common non-associated chains. At a false discovery rate of 0.05, a later analysis linked 16,000 or so TCR beta sequences to specific HLA alleles. A later genetic analysis reported fewer N-insertions in productive TCRs among donors in an Asian-associated ancestry cluster than the roughly 620-donor mean. A further reported finding was that TCR beta sequences accurately predicted the HLA-A and HLA-B alleles for most subjects in the first cohort. In this cohort, only TCR beta chains were sequenced, and detectable features were limited by the absence of alpha or paired-chain data. A cluster of highly shared sequence variants was judged likely to represent a technical artifact of the sequencing pipeline. For the cohort, immune exposure information was limited to CMV serostatus. A few of the identified cytomegalovirus-associated TCR beta chains were confirmed in vitro to be specific for cytomegalovirus antigens. Correlated functional status among segregating V segments might reflect linkage disequilibrium, but an unknown experimental factor could not be ruled out.

This clone has more than one count but fewer than ten. There is no known antigen for this receptor. Qualities for individual bases were not recorded, and no much larger clone is one base off. Library creation used the immunoSEQ multiplex PCR assay. For the multiplex PCR, a mixture combining 60 forward primers for TCR Vbeta segments and 13 reverse primers for TCR Jbeta segments was used. A multiplex PCR assay on genomic DNA amplified the CDR3 region of rearranged TCR beta genes. Amplified TCR beta libraries were sequenced as 87-base-pair reads on the Illumina HiSeq System. The study's processing was this. A later analysis counted tens of millions of unique TCR beta chains across the 650 to 800 repertoires, and some 11 million of these chains were shared by at least two donors. Raw reads were error-corrected and collapsed into unique sequences with a nearest-neighbor algorithm that merged closely related sequences to remove PCR and sequencing errors. CDR3 sequences were aligned to IMGT reference sequences to assign V, D and J gene segments. For a sequence to be retained, at least a six-nucleotide match to both a V gene segment and a J gene segment was required. Rearrangements were called productive when the CDR3 lacked stop codons and stayed in frame with V and J; all others were non-productive. Following IMGT convention, CDR3 was defined as the stretch from the second conserved V-encoded cysteine up to the conserved J-encoded phenylalanine. In an earlier analysis of 587 of the donors, sequences lacking an unambiguous match to a single V gene segment were excluded. An earlier analysis of about 590 of the donors classified V segments as functional when productive rearrangements were above 56.7% and as segregating when the standard deviation between donors was above 5%. To diagnose cytomegalovirus status from the catalog of TCR beta chain sequences, a statistical classification framework was built. In a later analysis, TCR nucleotide sequences were compared against IMGT/GENE-DB human TR gene sequences so that V and J genes could be assigned. A later analysis assigned CDR3 sequences and most-parsimonious VDJ recombination scenarios with the TCRdist pipeline. In a later analysis, each TCR beta chain was defined by its CDR3 amino acid sequence together with its V-gene family, and reads lacking a unique V-gene family were excluded. As a way to deal with suspected cross-contamination and a sequencing artifact, a later analysis dropped 640 or so nucleotide sequences that were highly shared and had low generation probability. In a later analysis, a clonal expansion index for each public chain was calculated from normalized within-repertoire ranks of inferred template counts. Generation probabilities in a later analysis came from a VDJ recombination model fitted to out-of-frame rearrangements, and those results were checked against IGoR. In a later analysis, TCR-TCR, TCR-HLA and TCR-CMV co-occurrence was scored with hypergeometric tests, and a repertoire-size bias correction was applied to TCR pairs. A later analysis estimated false discovery rates by permuting HLA or CMV assignments 20 times. In a later analysis, co-occurring TCRs were grouped using DBSCAN, with TCRdist sequence similarity added in when clustering inside HLA-allele-positive subsets. For co-occurrence clustering, repertoires with fewer than 30,000 or more than 120,000 public chains were excluded, along with 5 or 6 repertoires with anomalous nucleotide sharing. In its TCRdb copy, this immuneACCESS table keeps in-frame sequences only and misses some clones. Where compared with another copy, unresolved V genes explain less than half of these, and the others have no known cause. That table gives V, J and clone size, and the DNA gave D and trimming. The table for this sample lists 90,000 to 110,000 clones; roughly 13% of them were counted only once. The ten most abundant clones make up 16% of the sample.

The cohort consisted of 650 to 700 healthy bone marrow donors. All cohort members were sampled while nominally healthy, although unrecorded immune exposures were likely present. The donor tested CMV seropositive and was one of the 289 seropositive cohort members. Each donor provided a peripheral blood sample, and peripheral blood mononuclear cells were used for TCR beta sequencing. Genomic DNA extraction from the blood cell samples was performed with the Qiagen DNeasy Blood Extraction Kit. This sequence was found in a man in his forties in good health and CMV-seropositive. Sequenced material: PBMCs.

The CDR3 loop reads CASSEAEGGGQENTEAFF. The nucleotide sequence is given as TGTGCCAGCAGTGAAGCAGAAGGAGGCGGACAGGAGAACACTGAAGCTTTCTTT. The chain is encoded by TRBV2 joined to TRBJ1-1, and TRBD1 matches 7 of the central bases. Trimmed from V: 0 bases; trimmed from J: 1 base; junction bases lacking a gene match: 11. CDR1 and CDR2, looked up from the germline V gene, are SNHLY and FYNNEI. The CDR3 runs 18 residues from the cysteine to the phenylalanine. The kept DNA is CDR3 alone, 54 bases in frame from the first base.